This TCR beta chain was recorded in a study of T cell responses to AZD1222 COVID-19 vaccine (dated by TCRdb to 2020 to 2023). In terms of the full investigation: AZD1222 recipients given second doses at about 4 weeks or at about 12 weeks were pooled, since spike-specific TCR depth and breadth were not found to differ between the two schedules. TCR sequencing was performed for 230 to 250 trial participants, of whom approximately 200 were given two doses of AZD1222 and 26 were given two doses of MenACWY control vaccine. Trial participants were enrolled into age subgroups of 18-55, 56-69 and 70-plus years, which contained approximately 150, 28 and 58 TCR-sequenced participants, respectively. Overall study outcomes, separate from this receptor: Most participants were white British and females outnumbered males, and the authors suggested that clonal diversity may have been underestimated. The 56-69-year group was small, and its depth increase did not reach significance, likely because of low power. The whole spike protein was spanned by vaccine-associated CD4 TCRs, and dominant responses were seen in regions 160-218 and 743-854. A significant rise in spike-specific TCR breadth and depth was observed after two AZD1222 doses relative to day 0 and relative to MenACWY recipients. Nearly half of unique spike-specific TCRs reportedly recognized epitopes outside regions mutated in the B.1.351 and B.1.1.7 variants. Because no day 14 peak-response samples were available, the repertoires could be characterized only after the peak T cell response. Only a handful of AZD1222 recipients were SARS-CoV-2 seropositive at baseline, limiting conclusions about previously exposed vaccinees.

The CDR3 regions of human TCRbeta chains were subjected to immunosequencing. The study's processing was this. Repertoire TCRs were matched against a reference library of SARS-CoV-2-specific TCRs generated with the MIRA antigen-specificity platform. Breadth meant the fraction of unique TCRs that were SARS-CoV-2-associated, whereas depth meant the fraction of total T cells that were SARS-CoV-2-associated. Using the MIRA data, every spike-specific TCR was mapped to the spike region that the TCR reacted to and assigned to either a CD4 or a CD8 class. Log10-transformed breadth and depth values were compared by one-way ANOVA with Sidak's multiple comparisons tests. TCRdb obtained this table from immuneACCESS and retained in-frame rearrangements with V and J assigned. These tables miss some clones; where compared with another copy, unresolved V genes account for less than half of the shortfall, and the remainder is unexplained. For V, J and clone size, that table is used; D and trimming come from the DNA. The sample data list about 120,000 clones, and about 86% of these were observed just once. The biggest ten clones account for about 10% of the sample.

This clone was seen once. This clone's antigen is unknown. The sample holds no much larger clone one base away, and base qualities are not on file. The label giving this sample's time point can be read as: baseline before first vaccination. The vaccinee samples were drawn from two UK trials, COV001 and COV002, one of which was a single-blind randomized controlled phase 2/3 trial testing AZD1222 (ChAdOx1 nCoV-19) in healthy adults. For TCRbeta chain sequencing, PBMC samples from trial participants were taken at day 0 and at day 28 after the second dose. The germline V gene provides CDR1 MDHEN and CDR2 SYDVKM. The germline V end is reduced by 6 bases and the J end by 2 bases; junction bases left unmatched: 11. Spanning cysteine to phenylalanine, the CDR3 consists of 17 amino acids. Just the 51-base CDR3 DNA is kept, in frame starting at base 1.

Sequenced material: peripheral blood, taken on day 0 of AZD1222 vaccination. The sequence joins TRBV28 to TRBJ2-5, and 11 junction bases match TRBD2. The receptor's source is an adult in good health. The CDR3 in this case is CASSIAGGVNLQETQYF. The bases are TGTGCCAGCAGCATAGCGGGGGGGGTGAACTTACAAGAGACCCAGTACTTC.